This is a list of T cell receptor beta chains from one sample in a study of T-cell reconstitution after alpha-beta-depleted transplantation in children. TCRdb re-called the PCR reads through MiXCR, storing one row per CDR3 protein. The sample holds 400,000 to 450,000 distinct CDR3 sequences, roughly 43% seen once. The material was PBMCs, obtained before TCRalphabeta/CD19-depleted stem cell transplant. The receptors derive from a girl aged 2 to 10 with aplastic anemia, due to receive a stem cell transplant. The CDR3 runs from the conserved cysteine through the conserved F or W. The order of the fields is V gene, CDR3 length, J gene, clone size, D gene, CDR3 DNA, CDR3 protein. A D gene is named only where the DNA matches it firmly. Expanded clones get a size class; other rows say once, few or many, or leave the size out.

TRBV4-1,17,TRBJ2-7,-,TRBD2,TGCGCCAGCAGCCTGCACCTAGCGGGAGGTTCAGTAGACGAGCAGTACTTC,CASSLHLAGGSVDEQYF
TRBV7-2,12,TRBJ2-3,-,TRBD2,TGTGCCAGCGGGAGGGCTTCAGATACGCAGTATTTT,CASGRASDTQYF
TRBV3-1,16,TRBJ2-1,few,-,TGTGCCAGCAGCCGCCAACCGGGACCCGCGGGCAACGAGCAGTTCTTC,CASSRQPGPAGNEQFF
TRBV5-1,16,TRBJ2-2,-,-,TGCGCCAGCAGCTTGTATGGGGAACCGAACACCGGGGAGCTGTTTTTT,CASSLYGEPNTGELFF
TRBV29-1,15,TRBJ2-3,-,TRBD2,TGCAGCGTTGAGGATCCTAGCGGAAACACAGATACGCAGTATTTT,CSVEDPSGNTDTQYF
TRBV20-1,17,TRBJ2-2,-,TRBD2,TGCAGTGCTAGAGAACCCGTAGCGGGGAGGAACACCGGGGAGCTGTTTTTT,CSAREPVAGRNTGELFF
TRBV4-1,17,TRBJ2-7,-,TRBD2,TGCGCCAGCAGCCAAGGCTCGAGACTAGCGGGGGGCTACGAGCAGTACTTC,CASSQGSRLAGGYEQYF
TRBV18,13,TRBJ2-2,-,-,TGTGCCAGCTCACACGACAGGACCGGGGAGCTGTTTTTT,CASSHDRTGELFF
TRBV20-1,16,TRBJ2-1,-,-,TGCAGTGCTGGACCTAGGAATTGGGGGAGCTACAATGAGCAGTTCTTC,CSAGPRNWGSYNEQFF
TRBV7-8,14,TRBJ1-1,many,-,TGTGCCAGCAGCTTAGTTGAGAGAAGGACTGAAGCTTTCTTT,CASSLVERRTEAFF
TRBV6-1,14,TRBJ1-6,few,-,TGTGCCAGCAGACTGGACAGAAATAATTCACCCCTCCACTTT,CASRLDRNNSPLHF
TRBV20-1,14,TRBJ2-3,many,-,TGCAGTGCTAGGGCCCCGGTAGTTGCAGATACGCAGTATTTT,CSARAPVVADTQYF
TRBV20-1,15,TRBJ1-1,-,-,TGCAGTGCTAGAGTAGGACGGATCATGAACACTGAAGCTTTCTTT,CSARVGRIMNTEAFF
TRBV9,14,TRBJ2-2,many,-,TGTGCCAGCAGCGTAGGTACCGACACCGGGGAGCTGTTTTTT,CASSVGTDTGELFF
TRBV18,14,TRBJ1-1,-,-,TGTGCCACCCAGGCTTATTCCCGGGGCGCTGAAGCTTTCTTT,CATQAYSRGAEAFF
TRBV5-1,15,TRBJ2-7,many,TRBD1,TGCGCCAGCCGTGACCGGGACAGGGGCTCCTACGAGCAGTACTTC,CASRDRDRGSYEQYF
TRBV20-1,15,TRBJ1-1,many,TRBD1,TGCAGTGCTAGGGGGACAGACCTGATGAACACTGAAGCTTTCTTT,CSARGTDLMNTEAFF
TRBV27,14,TRBJ2-3,-,-,TGTGCCAGCAAAACGGGGACCCCCACAGATACGCAGTATTTT,CASKTGTPTDTQYF
TRBV20-1,14,TRBJ2-7,many,TRBD2,TGCAGTGCTCCCGATAGCGGGAGTGGGTACGAGCAGTACTTC,CSAPDSGSGYEQYF
TRBV7-9,15,TRBJ2-1,-,TRBD2,TGTGCCAGCAGCGGGGCGGTAGCGGGGTACAATGAGCAGTTCTTC,CASSGAVAGYNEQFF
TRBV10-3,13,TRBJ1-1,few,TRBD1,TGTGCCATCAGGGACAGGGAACGCACTGAAGCTTTCTTT,CAIRDRERTEAFF
TRBV28,14,TRBJ2-7,few,TRBD2,TGTGCCAGCTTTTTTGGCGGGAGCGGATACGAGCAGTACTTC,CASFFGGSGYEQYF
TRBV30,14,TRBJ1-1,many,TRBD1,TGTGCCTGGGTCGGACAGGGACGGACCACTGAAGCTTTCTTT,CAWVGQGRTTEAFF
TRBV6-1,16,TRBJ1-2,-,TRBD1,TGTGCCAGCAGTCGCGCCGGGACAGGGGCGATCTATGGCTACACCTTC,CASSRAGTGAIYGYTF
TRBV6-5,15,TRBJ1-6,few,-,TGTGCCAGCAGTTACGACGCCCCGGGTAATTCACCCCTCCACTTT,CASSYDAPGNSPLHF
TRBV9,16,TRBJ2-3,few,-,TGTGCCAGCAGCCCGGAGGAAGGGAGATACAAAGATACGCAGTATTTT,CASSPEEGRYKDTQYF
TRBV18,12,TRBJ1-1,many,-,TGTGCCAGCCTGTTGCTGAACACTGAAGCTTTCTTT,CASLLLNTEAFF
TRBV30,15,TRBJ1-1,-,TRBD1,TGTGCCTGGAGTGACCCGGACAGGGCCGGGACTGAAGCTTTCTTT,CAWSDPDRAGTEAFF
TRBV19,15,TRBJ1-2,few,-,TGTGCCAGTAGTCCAGACGGCTCGGCGCGCTATGGCTACACCTTC,CASSPDGSARYGYTF
TRBV6-1,13,TRBJ1-5,-,TRBD1,TGTGCCAGCTCGACAGGGCCGGTACAGCCCCAGCATTTT,CASSTGPVQPQHF
TRBV6-5,14,TRBJ2-7,-,-,TGTGCCAGCAGTTACTCGAGAGGGGGCTACGAGCAGTACTTC,CASSYSRGGYEQYF
TRBV29-1,17,TRBJ2-1,many,TRBD2,TGCAGCGTAGGGGGGACTAGCGGGGCCTTCTCCTACAATGAGCAGTTCTTC,CSVGGTSGAFSYNEQFF
TRBV30,13,TRBJ1-5,-,-,TGTGCCTGGAGGGGAGGGCCCGGTCAGCCCCAGCATTTT,CAWRGGPGQPQHF
TRBV28,14,TRBJ2-7,many,-,TGTGCCAGCAGGCCCCACGGGAGCTCCTACGAGCAGTACTTC,CASRPHGSSYEQYF
TRBV7-9,14,TRBJ1-4,few,-,TGTGCCAGCAAGCCTCAAGGAGCTAATGAAAAACTGTTTTTT,CASKPQGANEKLFF
TRBV5-1,18,TRBJ1-3,-,-,TGCGCCAGCAGCCCTCGAGGGGGGGGTTATAGCTCTGGAAACACCATATATTTT,CASSPRGGGYSSGNTIYF
TRBV7-9,12,TRBJ1-1,-,-,TGTGCCAGCGGTGAACTGGTTGGAGAAGCTTTCTTT,CASGELVGEAFF
TRBV5-1,16,TRBJ2-1,-,-,TGCGCCAGCAGCTTGGAAACCGATCGCTCCTACAATGAGCAGTTCTTC,CASSLETDRSYNEQFF
TRBV3-1,16,TRBJ2-1,few,-,TGTGCCAGCAGCCAAGATAGGGGGACGGTATACAATGAGCAGTTCTTC,CASSQDRGTVYNEQFF
TRBV27,11,TRBJ1-2,-,-,TGTGCCGCCGGGACTGCCTATGGCTACACCTTC,CAAGTAYGYTF
TRBV20-1,17,TRBJ2-3,few,-,TGCAGTGCTTCTCCCCCCTCCGGCGGGGGCGTCACAGATACGCAGTATTTT,CSASPPSGGGVTDTQYF
TRBV6-1,13,TRBJ2-7,many,TRBD1,TGTGCCAGTACGGGACAGGGCTCCTACGAGCAGTACTTC,CASTGQGSYEQYF
TRBV7-2,17,TRBJ2-1,-,TRBD2,TGTGCCAGCAGCAAACGACTAGCGGGCAGTTATTACAATGAGCAGTTCTTC,CASSKRLAGSYYNEQFF
TRBV7-9,15,TRBJ2-5,-,TRBD2,TGTGCCAGCAGCTTAGTGGGACTAGGGGAAGAGACCCAGTACTTC,CASSLVGLGEETQYF
TRBV2,14,TRBJ2-7,few,TRBD2,TGTGCCAGCAGTGGGACTAGCGGGGGCCACGAGCAGTACTTC,CASSGTSGGHEQYF
TRBV9,17,TRBJ2-3,many,-,TGTGCCAGCAGCGTAGCAGCGTCAAGCTCTAGCACAGATACGCAGTATTTT,CASSVAASSSSTDTQYF
TRBV7-2,11,TRBJ1-2,-,-,TGTGCCAGCAGCTTAGTAGGCGGCTACACCTTC,CASSLVGGYTF